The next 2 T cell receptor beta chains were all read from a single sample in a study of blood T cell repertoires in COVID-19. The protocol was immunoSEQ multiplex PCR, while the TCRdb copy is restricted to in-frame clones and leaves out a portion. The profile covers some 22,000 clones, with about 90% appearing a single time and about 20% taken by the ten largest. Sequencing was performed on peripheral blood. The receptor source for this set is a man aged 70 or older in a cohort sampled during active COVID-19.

The CDR3 coding sequence is TGCGCCAGCAGCTTGGACGGGTGGGTCTCTGGGGCCAACGTCCTGACTTTC. This gives the protein CASSLDGWVSGANVLTF. This sequence joins TRBV5-1 and TRBJ2-6, with D hard to call. Germline CDR1 and CDR2: SGHRS and YFSETQ. Trimming pared 0 bases from V and 0 bases from J, leaving 10 bases between. CDR3 size: 17 residues.

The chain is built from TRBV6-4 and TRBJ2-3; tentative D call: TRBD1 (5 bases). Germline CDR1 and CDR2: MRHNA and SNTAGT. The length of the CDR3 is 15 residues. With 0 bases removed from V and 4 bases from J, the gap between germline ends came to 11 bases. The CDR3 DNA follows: TGTGCCAGCAGTGACTCGGGCAGGGTCCCAGATACGCAGTATTTT. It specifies CASSDSGRVPDTQYF.